This T cell receptor (beta chain) was captured in a study of T-cell reconstitution after alpha-beta-depleted transplantation in children. Preparation of the TCRbeta library was carried out with unique molecular identifiers. MiXCR, applied by TCRdb to the PCR reads, yields one record per CDR3 protein. Among about 610,000 distinct CDR3 sequences, 10% to 13% were seen once, and the ten largest hold roughly 4%. This clonotype was recorded many times. This CDR3 comprises 16 residues. V was pared by 2 bases and J by 3 bases, with 7 bases of the junction left unmatched. The germline V gene has CDR1 MNHEY and CDR2 SMNVEV (reference sequence).

This receptor was taken from a human donor who donated a stem cell graft to a child with acute myeloid leukemia. The gene calls are TRBV27 and TRBJ2-3, with 8 positions matching TRBD2. The sample in question was PBMCs from the stem cell graft donor, obtained from the stem cell graft. The CDR3 sequence: CASSLPLPGGTDTQYF. The CDR3 DNA is TGTGCCAGCAGTTTACCTCTACCGGGAGGGACAGATACGCAGTATTTT.